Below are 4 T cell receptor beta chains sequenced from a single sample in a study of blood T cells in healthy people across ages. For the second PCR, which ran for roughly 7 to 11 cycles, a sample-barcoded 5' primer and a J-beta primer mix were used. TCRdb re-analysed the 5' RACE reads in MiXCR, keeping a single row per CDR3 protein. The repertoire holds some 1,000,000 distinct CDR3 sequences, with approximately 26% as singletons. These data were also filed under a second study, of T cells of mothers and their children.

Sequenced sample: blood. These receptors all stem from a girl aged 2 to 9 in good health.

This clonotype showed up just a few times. The CDR3 loop is CASSLWGAGDRESPLHF. The CDR3 DNA sequence: TGTGCCAGCAGTTTATGGGGCGCAGGGGACCGTGAATCACCCCTCCACTTT. This rearrangement joins TRBV27 to TRBJ1-6, with D possibly TRBD1 on 6 matching bases. Trimming left V 1 base short and J 10 bases short, with 20 bases between. The CDR3 runs 17 residues. In germline, CDR1 is MNHEY, CDR2 SMNVEV (reference sequence).

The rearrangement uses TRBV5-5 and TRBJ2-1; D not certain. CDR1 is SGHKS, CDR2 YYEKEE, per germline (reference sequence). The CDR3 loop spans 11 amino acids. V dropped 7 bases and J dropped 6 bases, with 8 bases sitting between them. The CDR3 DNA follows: TGTGCCAGCGGATCGATCAATGAGCAGTTCTTC. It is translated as CASGSINEQFF.

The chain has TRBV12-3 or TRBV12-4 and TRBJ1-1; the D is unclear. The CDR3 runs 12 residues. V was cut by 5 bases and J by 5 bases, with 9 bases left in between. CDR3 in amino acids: CASSPQWTEAFF. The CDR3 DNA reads TGTGCCAGCAGTCCTCAGTGGACTGAAGCTTTCTTT.

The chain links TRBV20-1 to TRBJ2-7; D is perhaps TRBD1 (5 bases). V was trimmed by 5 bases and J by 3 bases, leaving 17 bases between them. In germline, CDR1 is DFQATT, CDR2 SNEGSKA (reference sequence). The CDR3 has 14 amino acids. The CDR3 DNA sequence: TGCAGTGCTGCAGCTTTAGTAAGGGGCTACGAGCAGTACTTC. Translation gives CSAAALVRGYEQYF.